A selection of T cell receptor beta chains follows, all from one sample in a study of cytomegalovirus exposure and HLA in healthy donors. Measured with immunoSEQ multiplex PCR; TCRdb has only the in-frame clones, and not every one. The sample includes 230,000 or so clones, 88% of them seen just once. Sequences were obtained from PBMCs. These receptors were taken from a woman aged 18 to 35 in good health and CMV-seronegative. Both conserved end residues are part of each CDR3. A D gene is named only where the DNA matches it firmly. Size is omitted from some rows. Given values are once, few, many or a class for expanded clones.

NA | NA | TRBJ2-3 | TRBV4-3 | CASSQDHSSATDTQYF | TGCGCCAGCAGCCAAGACCATTCTAGCGCCACAGATACGCAGTATTTT
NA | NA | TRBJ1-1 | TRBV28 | CASSSNYAEAFF | TGTGCCAGCAGTTCCAACTACGCTGAAGCTTTCTTT
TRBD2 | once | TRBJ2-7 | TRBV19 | CASTKRGSYEQYF | TGTGCCAGTACAAAGCGGGGCTCCTACGAGCAGTACTTC
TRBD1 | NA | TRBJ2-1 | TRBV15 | CATSTRTGSRRAGYNEQFF | TGTGCCACCAGCACGCGGACAGGGTCCCGGAGGGCCGGCTACAATGAGCAGTTCTTC
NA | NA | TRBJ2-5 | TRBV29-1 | CSAGEETQYF | TGCAGCGCTGGGGAGGAGACCCAGTACTTC
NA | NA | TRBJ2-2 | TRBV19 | CASGAGELFF | TGTGCCAGCGGGGCCGGGGAGCTGTTTTTT
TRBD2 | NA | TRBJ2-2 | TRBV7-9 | CASSLGGLGAGELFF | TGTGCCAGCAGCTTAGGGGGACTAGGGGCCGGGGAGCTGTTTTTT
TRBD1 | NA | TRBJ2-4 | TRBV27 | CASSSPGQGNIQYF | TGTGCCAGCAGTTCCCCCGGACAGGGCAACATTCAGTACTTC
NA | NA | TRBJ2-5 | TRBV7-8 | CASTLEGTGRETQYF | TGTGCCAGCACCTTAGAAGGAACAGGGCGAGAGACCCAGTACTTC
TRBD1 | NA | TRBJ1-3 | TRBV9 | CASGRQGTFSGNTIYF | TGTGCCAGCGGGAGACAGGGGACCTTCTCTGGAAACACCATATATTTT
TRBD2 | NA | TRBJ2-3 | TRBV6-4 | CASSDSAGGRDTQYF | TGTGCCAGCAGTGACTCGGCGGGAGGAAGGGATACGCAGTATTTT
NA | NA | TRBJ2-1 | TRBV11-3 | CASSGDRRSYNEQFF | TGTGCCAGCAGCGGAGACAGGAGGTCCTACAATGAGCAGTTCTTC
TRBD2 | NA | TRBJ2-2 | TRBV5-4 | CASSRLAGGNTGELFF | TGTGCCAGCAGCAGACTAGCGGGAGGGAACACCGGGGAGCTGTTTTTT
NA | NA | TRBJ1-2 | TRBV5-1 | CASSLGQGESGYTF | TGCGCCAGCAGCTTGGGGCAGGGCGAGTCTGGCTACACCTTC
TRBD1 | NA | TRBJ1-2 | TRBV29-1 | CSVGQGYGYTF | TGCAGCGTTGGACAGGGCTATGGCTACACCTTC
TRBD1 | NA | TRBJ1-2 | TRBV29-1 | CSVERDRDYGYTF | TGCAGCGTGGAACGGGACAGGGACTATGGCTACACCTTC
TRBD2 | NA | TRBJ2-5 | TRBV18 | CASSPEPGGETQYF | TGTGCCAGCTCACCAGAACCGGGAGGCGAGACCCAGTACTTC
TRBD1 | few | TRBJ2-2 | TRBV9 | CASSVGQGASGELFF | TGTGCCAGCAGCGTGGGGCAGGGGGCATCCGGGGAGCTGTTTTTT
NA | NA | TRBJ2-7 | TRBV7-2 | CASSLIGDKNEQYF | TGTGCCAGCAGCTTAATTGGGGACAAAAACGAGCAGTACTTC
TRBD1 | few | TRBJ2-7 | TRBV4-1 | CASSLTGVTYEQYF | TGCGCCAGCAGCCTGACAGGGGTAACCTACGAGCAGTACTTC
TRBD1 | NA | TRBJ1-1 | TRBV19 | CASSMGQGGTEAFF | TGTGCCAGTAGTATGGGACAGGGAGGGACTGAAGCTTTCTTT
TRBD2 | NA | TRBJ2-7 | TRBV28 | CASSLWASGSSYEQYF | TGTGCCAGCAGTTTATGGGCTAGCGGGAGCTCCTACGAGCAGTACTTC